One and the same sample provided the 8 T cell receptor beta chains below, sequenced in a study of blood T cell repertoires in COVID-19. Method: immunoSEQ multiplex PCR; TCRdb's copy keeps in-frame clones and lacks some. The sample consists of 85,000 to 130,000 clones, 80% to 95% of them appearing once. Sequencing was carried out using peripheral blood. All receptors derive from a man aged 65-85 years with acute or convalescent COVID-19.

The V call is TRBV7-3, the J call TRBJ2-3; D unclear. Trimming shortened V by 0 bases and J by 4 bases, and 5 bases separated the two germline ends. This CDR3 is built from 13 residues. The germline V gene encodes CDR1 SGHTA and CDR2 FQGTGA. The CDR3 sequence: CASSLTYSDTQYF. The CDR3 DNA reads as TGTGCCAGCAGCTTAACGTATTCAGATACGCAGTATTTT.

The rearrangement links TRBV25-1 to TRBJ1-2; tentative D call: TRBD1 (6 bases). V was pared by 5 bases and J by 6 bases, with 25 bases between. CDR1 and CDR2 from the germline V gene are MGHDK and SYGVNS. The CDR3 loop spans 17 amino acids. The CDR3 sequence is CASSPRGGGATRDGYTF. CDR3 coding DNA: TGTGCCAGCAGTCCACGAGGGGGAGGGGCGACCCGAGATGGCTACACCTTC.

The CDR3 bases are TGTGCCAGCAGCTTAAGCGGGGGGGACAATGAGCAGTTCTTC. Amino acid sequence: CASSLSGGDNEQFF. The genes are TRBV7-9 and TRBJ2-1; 10 bases agree with TRBD2. The CDR3 runs to 14 residues. CDR1 is SEHNR, CDR2 FQNEAQ, per germline (reference sequence). J lost 5 bases, V lost 2 bases, and 0 bases had no gene match.

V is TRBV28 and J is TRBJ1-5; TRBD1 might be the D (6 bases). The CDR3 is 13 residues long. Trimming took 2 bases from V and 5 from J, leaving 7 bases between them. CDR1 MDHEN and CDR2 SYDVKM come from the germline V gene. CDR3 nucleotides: TGTGCCAGCAGTTTACAGGGGTATCAGCCCCAGCATTTT. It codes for CASSLQGYQPQHF.

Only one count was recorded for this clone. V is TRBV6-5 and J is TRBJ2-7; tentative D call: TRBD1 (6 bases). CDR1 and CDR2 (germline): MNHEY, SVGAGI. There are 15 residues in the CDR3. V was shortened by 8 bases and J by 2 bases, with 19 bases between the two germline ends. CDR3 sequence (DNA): TGTGCCAGCCGTCCCGCCAGGGGCCAAGCCTACGAGCAGTACTTC. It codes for CASRPARGQAYEQYF.

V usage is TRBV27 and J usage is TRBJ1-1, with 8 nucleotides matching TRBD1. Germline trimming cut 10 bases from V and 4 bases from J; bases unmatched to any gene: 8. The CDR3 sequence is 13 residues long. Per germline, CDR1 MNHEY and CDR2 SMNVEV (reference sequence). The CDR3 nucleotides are TGTGCCATCGGTCGTACAGGGGGCACTGAAGCTTTCTTT. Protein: CAIGRTGGTEAFF.

CDR3 sequence reads: CASRTNQGNTEAFF. The CDR3 nucleotides are TGTGCCAGTAGGACAAACCAGGGGAACACTGAAGCTTTCTTT. The chain links TRBV19 to TRBJ1-1; TRBD1 is a possible D gene (5 bases). The V gene lost 6 bases and the J gene lost 1 base, with 12 bases spanning the gap. The CDR3 has 14 amino acids. Germline-derived CDR1 and CDR2 are LNHDA and SQIVND (reference sequence).

For the CDR3, the DNA is TGTGCCAGCAGCGACCGGGACAGGGGTCCCTATGGCTACACCTTC. Translation gives CASSDRDRGPYGYTF. The chain employs TRBV9 and TRBJ1-2; TRBD1 matches at 10 bases. CDR1 and CDR2 (germline): SGDLS, YYNGEE. This CDR3 is 15 amino acids long. With 3 bases clipped from V and 4 bases from J, the junction kept 6 bases outside the gene matches. Full variable domain (outside the CDR3, taken from reference TRBV9 and TRBJ1-2): DSGVTQTPKHLITATGQRVTLRCSPRSGDLSVYWYQQSLDQGLQFLIQYYNGEERAKGNILERFSAQQFPDLHSELNLSSLELGDSALYFCASSDRDRGPYGYTFGSGTRLTVV.